The rows below give T cell receptor beta chains drawn from one sample of a study of early T cells in non-severe SARS-CoV-2 infection. TCRdb reprocessed the 5' RACE reads with MiXCR, giving one entry per CDR3 protein. The sample contains tens of thousands of distinct CDR3 sequences, 9% to 15% of which appear only once. Sequenced: whole blood. These TCRs come from an adult who was a healthcare worker with PCR-confirmed SARS-CoV-2 infection or an uninfected control (not recorded which). CDR3s include the opening cysteine and the closing phenylalanine or tryptophan. The D gene is left open where the match is weak. Clone size is not always given. Where it is, it says once, few, many or a class for expanded clones.

CDR3 protein,CDR3 DNA,V gene,J gene,clone size,D gene
CASSLRNGETQYF,TGTGCCAGCAGCTTACGAAATGGGGAGACCCAGTACTTC,TRBV7-9,TRBJ2-5,.,.
CASSQGPGQGSYNEQFF,TGTGCCAGCAGCCAAGGGCCGGGACAGGGGTCCTACAATGAGCAGTTCTTC,TRBV3-1,TRBJ2-1,many,TRBD1
CASSGRGRFWGVDEQFF,TGTGCCAGCAGCGGCCGGGGCCGATTTTGGGGAGTAGATGAGCAGTTCTTC,TRBV5-6,TRBJ2-1,.,.
CAIRTSYEQFF,TGTGCCATCAGGACTAGTTATGAGCAGTTCTTC,TRBV10-3,TRBJ2-1,.,.
CSVDTLGVDGYTF,TGCAGCGTTGATACTCTAGGGGTGGATGGCTACACCTTC,TRBV29-1,TRBJ1-2,many,.
CSARDPVREGYVQYF,TGCAGTGCTAGAGATCCAGTGCGGGAGGGATACGTGCAGTACTTC,TRBV20-1,TRBJ2-7,.,TRBD2
CASSLVGQIGTQYF,TGTGCCAGCAGCTTAGTCGGCCAGATAGGTACGCAGTATTTT,TRBV11-2,TRBJ2-3,many,.
CSARDPTSGIYEQYF,TGCAGTGCTAGAGATCCGACTAGCGGTATCTACGAGCAGTACTTC,TRBV20-1,TRBJ2-7,.,TRBD2
CASSLRLTSGRAYTQYF,TGTGCCAGCAGTCTACGACTGACTAGCGGGAGGGCATATACGCAGTATTTT,TRBV12-3/TRBV12-4,TRBJ2-3,few,TRBD2
CASSANTGELFF,TGTGCCAGCAGCGCCAACACCGGGGAGCTGTTTTTT,TRBV7-2,TRBJ2-2,few,.
CASSWGAGTGSSYEQYF,TGTGCCAGCAGTTGGGGGGCCGGGACAGGGAGCTCCTACGAGCAGTACTTC,TRBV12-3/TRBV12-4,TRBJ2-7,few,TRBD1
CASSYSTGRVEAFF,TGTGCCAGCAGTTACTCGACAGGGCGAGTCGAAGCTTTCTTT,TRBV6-6,TRBJ1-1,many,TRBD1
CASSPTGGQTGNTIYF,TGTGCCAGCAGCCCCACAGGGGGCCAGACTGGAAACACCATATATTTT,TRBV7-2,TRBJ1-3,many,TRBD1
CASSFTDSYNEQFF,TGTGCCAGCAGCTTCACAGATTCCTACAATGAGCAGTTCTTC,TRBV7-9,TRBJ2-1,.,.
CASTAGGPQETQYF,TGCGCCAGCACCGCAGGGGGCCCTCAAGAGACCCAGTACTTC,TRBV5-1,TRBJ2-5,.,TRBD1
CATEAQGSGTGELFF,TGTGCCACCGAGGCCCAGGGCTCGGGCACCGGGGAGCTGTTTTTT,TRBV24-1,TRBJ2-2,.,.
CASRGTTDTQYF,TGTGCCAGCAGGGGAACCACAGATACGCAGTATTTT,TRBV6-2/TRBV6-3,TRBJ2-3,.,.
CASSLAASFGYTF,TGTGCCAGCAGCTTAGCAGCTAGCTTTGGCTACACCTTC,TRBV7-2,TRBJ1-2,few,.
CATSEIRDGDEKLFF,TGTGCCACCAGTGAAATCCGGGACGGAGATGAAAAACTGTTTTTT,TRBV24-1,TRBJ1-4,few,.
CASSLTGTSFPGELFF,TGTGCCAGCAGCTTAACGGGGACTAGCTTTCCCGGGGAGCTGTTTTTT,TRBV7-3,TRBJ2-2,few,TRBD2
CATSREPTGVGNSPLHF,TGTGCCACCAGCAGAGAACCGACAGGGGTGGGTAATTCACCCCTCCACTTT,TRBV15,TRBJ1-6,few,TRBD1
CASSGASSRPNEQFF,TGTGCCAGCAGCGGGGCTTCTAGCAGACCCAATGAGCAGTTCTTC,TRBV9,TRBJ2-1,many,.
CATSPGSHEQYF,TGTGCCACCAGTCCGGGGTCCCACGAGCAGTACTTC,TRBV12-3/TRBV12-4,TRBJ2-7,.,.
CASSSQGPGELFF,TGTGCCAGCAGTTCCCAGGGGCCCGGGGAGCTGTTTTTT,TRBV27,TRBJ2-2,few,.
CASSPGTIYGYTF,TGTGCCAGCAGTCCGGGGACGATATATGGCTACACCTTC,TRBV27,TRBJ1-2,few,.
CATERTVGEKLFF,TGTGCCACCGAGAGGACAGTTGGTGAAAAACTGTTTTTT,TRBV6-1,TRBJ1-4,many,.
CASSPVLGSGEQFF,TGTGCCAGCAGCCCAGTCCTCGGGAGCGGTGAGCAGTTCTTC,TRBV7-3,TRBJ2-1,.,.
CVSSDTGSAQFF,TGTGTCAGCAGTGATACAGGGTCGGCGCAGTTCTTC,TRBV2,TRBJ2-1,.,.
CASSGGINRGEQFF,TGCGCCAGCAGCGGGGGAATCAACAGGGGAGAGCAGTTCTTC,TRBV5-1,TRBJ2-1,few,TRBD1
CSARDRIRGQDEQYF,TGCAGTGCTAGAGATAGGATCAGGGGGCAAGACGAGCAGTACTTC,TRBV20-1,TRBJ2-7,few,TRBD1
CASSLRGSYNEQFF,TGTGCCAGCAGCCTTAGGGGGTCCTACAATGAGCAGTTCTTC,TRBV9,TRBJ2-1,many,.
CASSVGQGYGYTF,TGTGCCAGCAGCGTAGGGCAGGGATATGGCTACACCTTC,TRBV9,TRBJ1-2,.,.
CASSIMSGTSQETQYF,TGTGCCAGCAGTATCATGTCGGGAACAAGCCAAGAGACCCAGTACTTC,TRBV5-4,TRBJ2-5,few,.
CASSDGILHGYTF,TGTGCCAGCAGCGATGGGATCCTCCATGGCTACACCTTC,TRBV13,TRBJ1-2,.,.
CSVEGSGSTTDTQYF,TGCAGCGTTGAGGGGAGCGGGAGCACCACAGATACGCAGTATTTT,TRBV29-1,TRBJ2-3,few,TRBD2
CASSESGGGMSSYEQYF,TGCGCCAGCAGTGAGTCAGGAGGCGGGATGAGCTCCTACGAGCAGTACTTC,TRBV10-1,TRBJ2-7,.,.
CASSSTGALRRYF,TGTGCCAGCAGCTCCACAGGTGCCCTGAGGAGGTATTTT,TRBV7-2,TRBJ2-3,many,.
CSVETGRDTQYF,TGCAGCGTGGAGACAGGGAGAGATACGCAGTATTTT,TRBV29-1,TRBJ2-3,few,TRBD1
CASSPQGPTTGTQYF,TGTGCCAGCAGCCCACAGGGCCCAACGACCGGGACCCAGTACTTC,TRBV7-3,TRBJ2-5,few,.
CAWSRPGPKEQFF,TGTGCCTGGAGTCGGCCCGGACCTAAGGAGCAGTTCTTC,TRBV30,TRBJ2-1,.,.
CASVSPGLAGEDARNEQFF,TGTGCCAGCGTCTCCCCGGGACTAGCGGGAGAAGATGCGAGGAATGAGCAGTTCTTC,TRBV27,TRBJ2-1,many,TRBD2
CASSQRLGPPPADTHYF,TGTGCCAGCAGCCAAAGGCTTGGACCGCCCCCCGCAGATACGCACTATTTT,TRBV4-2,TRBJ2-3,.,.
CASSPQGLAEETQYF,TGTGCCAGCAGCCCTCAAGGACTAGCGGAAGAGACCCAGTACTTC,TRBV12-3/TRBV12-4,TRBJ2-5,many,TRBD2
CSARDISRAANIQYF,TGCAGTGCTAGAGATATAAGTCGGGCCGCCAACATTCAGTACTTC,TRBV20-1,TRBJ2-4,.,.
CAISEQGQPTDTQYF,TGTGCCATCAGTGAGCAAGGTCAACCCACAGATACGCAGTATTTT,TRBV10-3,TRBJ2-3,few,.
CATNGGTGREQYF,TGTGCCACCAATGGGGGGACAGGGCGCGAGCAGTACTTC,TRBV6-4,TRBJ2-7,few,TRBD1
CASRHHRPVGTDTQYF,TGTGCCAGCAGACACCACCGGCCAGTCGGCACAGATACGCAGTATTTT,TRBV6-6,TRBJ2-3,.,.
CASSPVGDTQYF,TGTGCCAGCAGCCCTGTTGGAGATACGCAGTATTTT,TRBV7-2,TRBJ2-3,.,.
CASSLDRVWIDTQYF,TGTGCCAGCAGCTTGGACAGGGTTTGGATAGATACGCAGTATTTT,TRBV7-9,TRBJ2-3,few,TRBD1
CASRKGGYTF,TGTGCCAGCAGGAAAGGTGGCTACACCTTC,TRBV27,TRBJ1-2,many,.
CSAPQLAGQSYNEQFF,TGCAGTGCCCCACAACTAGCGGGGCAATCCTACAATGAGCAGTTCTTC,TRBV20-1,TRBJ2-1,few,TRBD2
CSVDQLGAQGLVYGYTF,TGCAGCGTTGATCAACTTGGGGCCCAGGGGTTAGTCTATGGCTACACCTTC,TRBV29-1,TRBJ1-2,.,.
CASSPYSGSYEQYF,TGTGCCAGCTCCCCCTACAGCGGCTCCTACGAGCAGTACTTC,TRBV18,TRBJ2-7,many,.
CASSQQILNTEAFF,TGTGCCAGCAGCCAACAGATTCTTAACACTGAAGCTTTCTTT,TRBV27,TRBJ1-1,few,.
CASSFYNSPLHF,TGTGCCAGCAGCTTCTATAATTCACCCCTCCACTTT,TRBV11-2,TRBJ1-6,.,.
CSAEGKNTEAFF,TGCAGTGCTGAGGGCAAGAACACTGAAGCTTTCTTT,TRBV20-1,TRBJ1-1,.,.
CASSLFGYGQGQNSPLHF,TGTGCCAGCAGTTTATTCGGTTACGGACAGGGACAAAATTCACCCCTCCACTTT,TRBV12-3/TRBV12-4,TRBJ1-6,few,TRBD1
CASSFAEQGDTEAFF,TGTGCCAGCTCATTCGCGGAACAGGGGGACACTGAAGCTTTCTTT,TRBV18,TRBJ1-1,many,TRBD1